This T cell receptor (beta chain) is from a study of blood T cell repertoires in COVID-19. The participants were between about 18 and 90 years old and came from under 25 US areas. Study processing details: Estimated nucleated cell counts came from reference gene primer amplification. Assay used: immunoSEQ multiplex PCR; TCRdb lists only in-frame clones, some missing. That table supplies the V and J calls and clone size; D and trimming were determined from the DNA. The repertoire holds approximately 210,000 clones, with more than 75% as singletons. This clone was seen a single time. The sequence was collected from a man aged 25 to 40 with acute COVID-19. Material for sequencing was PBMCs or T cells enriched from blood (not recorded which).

The CDR3 is CASSSSGGPQETQYF. DNA for the CDR3: TGTGCCAGCAGTTCCAGCGGGGGGCCCCAAGAGACCCAGTACTTC. The chain recombines TRBV7-2 with TRBJ2-5, with 9 bases aligning to TRBD2. The CDR3 is 15 residues long. V lost 6 bases to trimming and J lost 1 base; unmatched junction nucleotides: 6. Germline V CDR1 and CDR2: SGHTA, FQGNSA.